The 20 T cell receptor beta chains given below trace back to one sample, sequenced in a study of cytomegalovirus exposure and HLA in healthy donors. PCR was performed using 60 Vbeta and 13 Jbeta primers. Sequencing used immunoSEQ multiplex PCR; TCRdb keeps in-frame clones, though not all of them. This table has 190,000 or so clones, roughly 80% appearing once. Sequenced material: PBMCs. These TCRs come from a boy between 10 and 17 years old in good health and CMV-seronegative.

The J gene is TRBJ2-1, the V gene TRBV4-2; 8 nucleotides align to TRBD1. The CDR3 contains 20 residues. V lost 5 bases, J lost 5 bases, and 23 bases stayed unmatched. CDR1 is LGHNA, CDR2 YNFKEQ, per germline. CDR3 amino acids: CASSYKIGDGDRRLNNEQFF. CDR3 bases: TGTGCCAGCAGCTACAAGATAGGCGATGGGGACAGGCGCCTCAACAATGAGCAGTTCTTC.

V gene TRBV15 combines with J gene TRBJ2-7; 10 nucleotides line up with TRBD1. Germline CDR1 reads LNHNV; CDR2 reads YYDKDF (reference sequence). The V segment lost 5 bases and the J segment 4 bases; nucleotides outside the gene matches: 11. The CDR3 loop spans 16 amino acids. For the CDR3, the DNA is TGTGCCACCAGCGGCGGACCGGACAGGGGGGATTACGAGCAGTACTTC. It is translated as CATSGGPDRGDYEQYF.

The chain is built from TRBV7-2 and TRBJ2-2; 12 bases map to TRBD2. Germline loops: CDR1 SGHTA, CDR2 FQGNSA. CDR3 length: 16 amino acids. V trimming: 3 bases; J trimming: 6 bases; junction bases outside the gene matches: 5. The CDR3 DNA reads as TGTGCCAGCAGCTTTAAGACTAGCGGGAGCGCCGGGGAGCTGTTTTTT. It encodes CASSFKTSGSAGELFF. The full variable domain, rest sourced from reference TRBV7-2 and TRBJ2-2, is GAGVSQSPSNKVTEKGKDVELRCDPISGHTALYWYRQSLGQGLEFLIYFQGNSAPDKSGLPSDRFSAERTGGSVSTLTIQRTQQEDSAVYLCASSFKTSGSAGELFFGEGSRLTVL.

V gene TRBV5-6 combines with J gene TRBJ1-2, with 9 bases that match TRBD1. CDR3 length equals 15 residues. Germline CDR1 and CDR2: SGHDT and YYEEEE. With V trimmed by 4 bases and J by 4 bases, 8 bases remained unmatched. The DNA for the CDR3 is TGTGCCAGCAGCGCAAGGACAGGGGTCTTCTATGGCTACACCTTC. It specifies CASSARTGVFYGYTF. Together with reference TRBV5-6 and TRBJ1-2, the CDR3 gives the full variable domain: DAGVTQSPTHLIKTRGQQVTLRCSPKSGHDTVSWYQQALGQGPQFIFQYYEEEERQRGNFPDRFSGHQFPNYSSELNVNALLLGDSALYLCASSARTGVFYGYTFGSGTRLTVV.

The chain recombines TRBV5-1 with TRBJ1-5; D not certain. CDR1 SGHRS and CDR2 YFSETQ come from the germline V gene. V was shortened by 3 bases and J by 5 bases, with 9 bases between the two germline ends. The CDR3 extends over 13 amino acids. The CDR3 spells CASSSTGDQPQHF. CDR3 in DNA: TGCGCCAGCAGCTCGACGGGAGATCAGCCCCAGCATTTT.

In its sample, this clone was seen a few times. The chain recombines TRBV6-5 with TRBJ1-1; D is possibly TRBD1 (5 bases). The V gene's germline CDR1 is MNHEY and CDR2 SVGAGI. V shed 5 bases and J shed 3 bases, with 13 bases lying between them. The CDR3 loop spans 14 amino acids. As DNA, the CDR3 is TGTGCCAGCAGTCAGGGTAGCGGGTACACTGAAGCTTTCTTT. Residues: CASSQGSGYTEAFF.

The sample holds one count of this clone. This chain connects TRBV14 to TRBJ2-4; 8 nucleotides match TRBD1. The trim removed 1 base at V and 8 bases at J, leaving 13 bases unmatched. The CDR3 is 17 residues long. Germline lookup yields CDR1 SGHDN and CDR2 FVKESK. The CDR3 protein is CASSQVALGNRGYIQYF. For the CDR3, the DNA is TGTGCCAGCAGCCAAGTAGCACTCGGCAACAGGGGGTACATTCAGTACTTC.

The chain links TRBV9 to TRBJ2-7, with 9 bases that match TRBD2. This CDR3 contains 13 residues. V lost 0 bases and J lost 7; bases outside the gene matches: 2. Germline V gene data show CDR1 as SGDLS and CDR2 as YYNGEE. This chain's CDR3 is CASSVVLAGEQYF. CDR3 coding DNA: TGTGCCAGCAGCGTAGTTCTAGCGGGGGAGCAGTACTTC.

This clone was detected a few times. The rearrangement uses TRBV6-1 and TRBJ1-2; maybe TRBD1 (6 bases). The germline gives CDR1 MNHNS, CDR2 SASEGT. The CDR3 covers 15 residues. V was pared by 4 bases and J by 7 bases, with 19 bases between. The CDR3 loop is CASSVAQRAGAGYTF. As DNA, the CDR3 is TGTGCCAGCAGTGTGGCCCAGAGGGCAGGGGCTGGCTACACCTTC.

This rearrangement joins TRBV11-3 to TRBJ1-2; TRBD1 agrees at 9 bases. The CDR3 contains 19 residues. V trimming: 5 bases; J trimming: 2 bases; junction bases outside the gene matches: 18. Germline values: CDR1 SGHNT, CDR2 YENEEA. The CDR3 region is CASSAGTGKRFSGNYGYTF. Written as DNA, the CDR3 is TGTGCCAGCAGCGCCGGGACAGGGAAGCGGTTCTCGGGAAACTATGGCTACACCTTC.

The chain recombines TRBV10-3 with TRBJ1-3; 7 nucleotides line up with TRBD1. Germline lookup yields CDR1 ENHRY and CDR2 SYGVKD. The CDR3 is 15 amino acids. J lost 0 bases, V lost 7 bases, and 6 bases had no gene match. The CDR3 loop is CAITPTGSSGNTIYF. The DNA of the CDR3 is TGTGCCATCACCCCGACAGGGAGCTCTGGAAACACCATATATTTT.

V usage is TRBV7-2 and J usage is TRBJ1-1; TRBD1 is a possible D gene (6 bases). Per the germline V gene, CDR1 is SGHTA and CDR2 is FQGNSA. V lost 4 bases to trimming and J lost 9 bases, with 15 bases between them. This CDR3 is 13 amino acids long. CDR3 protein: CASSSVGAAQAFF. CDR3 DNA sequence: TGTGCCAGCAGCTCGGTGGGGGCGGCTCAAGCTTTCTTT.

V is TRBV4-1 and J is TRBJ1-1; possible D gene TRBD1, 5 bases. Germline lookup yields CDR1 MGHRA and CDR2 YSYEKL. Trimming cost V 5 bases and J 4 bases, with 11 bases left between them. The CDR3 extends over 13 amino acids. CDR3 coding DNA: TGCGCCAGCAGCTACCTGGGGGGCACTGAAGCTTTCTTT. Translated, it gives CASSYLGGTEAFF.

This clone was seen a handful of times. The chain employs TRBV11-2 and TRBJ2-2; D unclear. The CDR3 covers 14 residues. V was clipped by 4 bases and J by 4 bases, with 10 bases between them. Germline V gene data show CDR1 as SGHAT and CDR2 as FQNNGV. The CDR3 spells CASSSLAFTGELFF. The DNA of the CDR3 is TGTGCCAGCAGCTCCCTGGCATTCACCGGGGAGCTGTTTTTT.

As for this clone: Germline is not matched at one junction end, which may reflect a read error. This chain uses TRBV4-3 with TRBJ1-6; tentative D call: TRBD1 (5 bases). Looked up from germline, CDR1 is LGHNA and CDR2 is YSLEER. CDR3 length: 15 residues. CDR3 DNA: TGCGCCAGCAGCCAGCAAATGGACGGGGGTTCACCCTTCCACTTT. This sequence encodes CASSQQMDGGSPFHF.

The chain couples TRBV5-1 to TRBJ1-6, with D unclear. V was trimmed by 0 bases and J by 11 bases, leaving 12 bases between them. The CDR3 sequence is 14 residues long. Germline CDR1 and CDR2: SGHRS and YFSETQ. CDR3 in DNA: TGCGCCAGCAGCTTGGGCTCCGAGGTAGCACCCCTCCACTTT. Translating gives CASSLGSEVAPLHF.

The chain carries TRBV9 and TRBJ1-2; perhaps TRBD1 as D (5 bases). CDR1 SGDLS and CDR2 YYNGEE come from the germline V gene. The V end lost 5 bases, the J end lost 8 bases, and 10 bases lay between the germline ends. This CDR3 contains 11 residues. The CDR3 DNA sequence: TGTGCCAGCAGGGCAGGGCCGGGCTACACCTTC. The encoded protein is CASRAGPGYTF.

The chain links TRBV5-4 to TRBJ2-1; 7 positions agree with TRBD1. CDR1 and CDR2 from the germline V gene are SGHNT and YYREEE (reference sequence). V lost 1 base to trimming and J lost 1 base; unmatched junction nucleotides: 5. The CDR3 sequence is 16 residues long. The CDR3 DNA reads as TGTGCCAGCAGCTTGTTTAGGGGGCAGTCCTACAATGAGCAGTTCTTC. Encoded protein: CASSLFRGQSYNEQFF.

The rearrangement links TRBV5-4 to TRBJ2-7, with D possibly matching TRBD1 (5 bases). The CDR3 extends over 16 amino acids. The ends were cut back, 4 bases at V and 3 bases at J, with 20 bases in the middle. The germline V gene has CDR1 SGHNT and CDR2 YYREEE (reference sequence). CDR3 amino acids: CASSPFSTASVYEQYF. CDR3 coding DNA: TGTGCCAGCAGCCCCTTTTCGACAGCTTCGGTCTACGAGCAGTACTTC.

This rearrangement joins TRBV7-8 to TRBJ2-1, with D possibly being TRBD2 (6 bases). V lost 0 bases to trimming and J lost 7 bases, with 10 bases between them. Per germline, CDR1 SGHVS and CDR2 FQNEAQ. CDR3 length: 14 residues. For the CDR3, the DNA is TGTGCCAGCAGCTTAGCGACGGGAGCAAATGAGCAGTTCTTC. This sequence encodes CASSLATGANEQFF.